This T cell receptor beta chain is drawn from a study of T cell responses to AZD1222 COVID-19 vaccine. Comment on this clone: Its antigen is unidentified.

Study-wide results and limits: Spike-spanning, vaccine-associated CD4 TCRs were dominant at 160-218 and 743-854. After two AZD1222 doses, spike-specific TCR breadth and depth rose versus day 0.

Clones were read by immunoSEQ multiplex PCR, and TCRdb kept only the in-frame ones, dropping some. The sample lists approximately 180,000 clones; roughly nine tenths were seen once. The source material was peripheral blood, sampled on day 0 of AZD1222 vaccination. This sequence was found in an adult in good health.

In nucleotides, the CDR3 is TGTGCCAGCAGCAAAGTAACTGAGGAAGGGACTGAAGCTTTCTTT. Protein: CASSKVTEEGTEAFF. The V gene is TRBV21-1, the J gene TRBJ1-1. TRBV21-1 counts as a pseudogene. The CDR3 contains 15 residues.